Described below is a single T cell receptor (beta chain) sequence and its context. No cognate antigen has been identified for it. Per-base qualities were not stored, and no clone one base away is much larger. One collaborating source in Seattle enrolled patients during active infection and followed them longitudinally through the course of disease. Collaborating institutions collected whole blood in K2EDTA tubes following their own protocols. For TCRbeta analysis, collaborators shipped samples in one of three forms: frozen whole blood, isolated PBMCs, or DNA extracted from either of those sample types. The source of the sample is a study of blood T cell repertoires in COVID-19 (dated by TCRdb to 2018 to 2021). With respect to the entire study: The collaborator samples originated in the United States, Italy and Spain and spanned the acute and convalescent phases of COVID-19. The prospective study material was composed of cDNA or gDNA derived from T cells, B-cell-depleted T cells, or PBMCs. Subjects who had been exposed to COVID-19, were actively infected with it, or had recovered from it provided the deeply sampled blood TCRbeta repertoires that made up the dataset. A freely available public database, intended as a resource for researchers studying the immune response to SARS-CoV-2, is where the repertoires were released. The samples were drawn from the first 160 participants of the ongoing ImmuneRACE study and from about 1,200 subjects provided by 6 global collaborators. Nearly every sample came with metadata listing a de-identified subject ID, COVID-19 status, age in years and sex. Where HLA class I and class II types were available, the types were taken from metadata supplied by the sample provider, not from assay-based typing. On the study overall, not on this receptor specifically: Clinical and demographic metadata were provided uncurated, with the amount varying by source and participant.

Per the germline V gene, SGHVS is the CDR1 and FNYEAQ is the CDR2. Taken from cysteine to phenylalanine, the CDR3 has 18 residues. Only the CDR3 DNA stays, 54 bases, in frame from base 1. The V end gives up 4 bases and the J end 2 bases, leaving 13 bases in the junction not matched to a gene. TCRbeta CDR3 regions were amplified from genomic DNA by means of the immunoSEQ Assay, a bias-controlled multiplex PCR. The source study handled its data this way. The number of nucleated cells in each sample was estimated from the amplification of reference gene primers within the assay. Sequence reads were collapsed and filtered to measure the absolute abundance of every unique TCRbeta CDR3 rearrangement. For each sample, productive Simpson clonality was calculated as the square root of Simpson's diversity index across productive rearrangements. TCRdb holds this immuneACCESS table with in-frame rearrangements only. Some clones are missing; in checked studies, unresolved V genes explain under half, and the rest has no known cause. The V and J calls and clone size come from that table; D and trimming were worked out from the DNA. For this sample there are roughly 380,000 clones; over 75% appear just once. Roughly 1.4% of the sample is held by the ten biggest clonotypes.

The sequence joins TRBV7-6 to TRBJ2-5; the junction holds 10 bases that match TRBD1. The source of this sequence is a woman in her 40s with COVID-19, enrolled during active disease. Sequencing was done on a sample of peripheral blood. The CDR3 reads CASSSYPRDRGSQETQYF. The DNA sequence is TGTGCCAGCAGCTCCTACCCCCGGGACAGGGGCAGTCAAGAGACCCAGTACTTC.